These 26 T cell receptor beta chains were sequenced from one sample in a study of blood T cell repertoires in COVID-19. Method: immunoSEQ multiplex PCR; TCRdb's copy keeps in-frame clones and lacks some. The table records about 240,000 clones, roughly four fifths of them present only once. The sequencing input was peripheral blood. Source of these receptors: a woman aged 80 or over with COVID-19, enrolled during active disease.

This clone was observed a few times. The rearrangement links TRBV27 to TRBJ2-2; D might be TRBD2 (6 bases). This CDR3 has 16 residues. V gave up 3 bases and J gave up 3 bases, with 14 bases separating them. Germline CDR1 reads MNHEY; CDR2 reads SMNVEV (reference sequence). In nucleotides, the CDR3 is TGTGCCAGCAGTTTCTCCGTGACTAGGGACACCGGGGAGCTGTTTTTT. Its translation: CASSFSVTRDTGELFF.

This sequence joins TRBV28 and TRBJ2-5; no reliable D call. The CDR3 is 14 amino acids. Trimming took 5 bases from V and 2 from J, leaving 12 bases between them. CDR1 is MDHEN and CDR2 is SYDVKM in the germline V gene. This CDR3 is CASSLSPVQETQYF. Written as DNA, the CDR3 is TGTGCCAGCAGTCTGTCTCCAGTTCAAGAGACCCAGTACTTC.

The chain links TRBV6-1 to TRBJ1-1; 10 bases agree with TRBD1. Germline V gene sequence: CDR1 MNHNS, CDR2 SASEGT. The CDR3 has 16 residues. V was pared by 4 bases and J by 5 bases, with 10 bases of the junction left unmatched. CDR3 loop: CASSARQGARSTEAFF. The CDR3 nucleotides read TGTGCCAGCAGTGCCCGACAGGGGGCCCGGAGTACTGAAGCTTTCTTT.

The J gene is TRBJ2-7, the V gene TRBV15; D perhaps matches TRBD2 (7 bases). CDR1 is LNHNV and CDR2 is YYDKDF in the germline V gene (reference sequence). V shed 0 bases and J shed 1 base, with 13 bases lying between them. CDR3 length: 16 residues. CDR3 sequence reads: CATSRDRAGASYEQYF. Here the CDR3 DNA reads TGTGCCACCAGCAGAGACAGGGCGGGGGCTTCCTACGAGCAGTACTTC.

This sequence joins TRBV7-2 and TRBJ2-7; 12 positions agree with TRBD2. The CDR3 is made up of 16 amino acids. CDR1 SGHTA and CDR2 FQGNSA come from the germline V gene. The V gene end was trimmed by 5 bases and the J gene end by 3 bases; junction bases not matched to a gene: 8. The CDR3 nucleotides are TGTGCCAGCAGCCCGACTAGCGGGAGATCCAGCTACGAGCAGTACTTC. Translating it yields CASSPTSGRSSYEQYF.

The chain joins TRBV27 to TRBJ2-2; 10 nucleotides agree with TRBD2. Germline lookup yields CDR1 MNHEY and CDR2 SMNVEV (reference sequence). This CDR3 is 13 amino acids long. V lost 6 bases and J lost 8; bases outside the gene matches: 3. CDR3 protein: CASRVAGGGELFF. CDR3 bases: TGTGCCAGCAGGGTAGCGGGGGGTGGGGAGCTGTTTTTT.

The CDR3 loop is CASSLVLYSPLHF. The CDR3 DNA sequence: TGTGCCAGCAGCTTAGTACTGTATTCACCCCTCCACTTT. The rearrangement uses TRBV11-2 and TRBJ1-6; D gene unclear. This CDR3 spans 13 amino acids. Germline values: CDR1 SGHAT, CDR2 FQNNGV. V was trimmed by 1 base and J by 8 bases, leaving 6 bases between them. Supplemented by reference TRBV11-2 and TRBJ1-6, the full variable domain reads EAGVAQSPRYKIIEKRQSVAFWCNPISGHATLYWYQQILGQGPKLLIQFQNNGVVDDSQLPKDRFSAERLKGVDSTLKIQPAKLEDSAVYLCASSLVLYSPLHFGNGTRLTVT.

The chain links TRBV3-1 (or the pseudogene TRBV3-2) to TRBJ2-3; D not resolved. V dropped 4 bases and J dropped 1 base, with 12 bases sitting between them. CDR3 length: 15 residues. Germline V CDR1 and CDR2: LGHDT, YNNKEL (reference sequence). The CDR3 is CASSPSGKGTDTQYF. In DNA, the CDR3 is TGTGCCAGCAGCCCTTCAGGAAAAGGCACAGATACGCAGTATTTT.

CDR3 sequence (DNA): TGCGCCAGCAGTTTCCAAGGGGGCTCTGAAGCTTTCTTT. Translating gives CASSFQGGSEAFF. The chain employs TRBV5-1 and TRBJ1-1; TRBD1 matches at 7 bases. With V trimmed by 5 bases and J by 6 bases, 7 bases remained unmatched. Looked up from germline, CDR1 is SGHRS and CDR2 is YFSETQ. The CDR3 has 13 residues.

CDR3 sequence reads: CASSSRQGQETQYF. Here the CDR3 DNA reads TGTGCCAGCAGCTCGAGACAGGGGCAAGAGACCCAGTACTTC. The gene calls are TRBV5-4 and TRBJ2-5, with TRBD1 identical over 8 bases. Germline trimming cut 3 bases from V and 2 bases from J; bases unmatched to any gene: 3. This CDR3 has 14 residues. The V gene's germline CDR1 is SGHNT and CDR2 YYREEE (reference sequence).

The rearrangement uses TRBV18 and TRBJ2-4; 7 bases fit TRBD2. CDR3 length: 18 amino acids. Germline V gives CDR1 KGHSH, CDR2 LQKENI. V was pared by 5 bases and J by 0 bases, with 13 bases of the junction left unmatched. This chain's CDR3 is CASSNTSPGGLAKNIQYF. The CDR3 region has the DNA TGTGCCAGCTCAAATACTTCTCCGGGGGGTTTAGCCAAAAACATTCAGTACTTC.

In regard to this clone: At one of its ends the junction is not consistent with the germline gene, which may arise from a read error. This rearrangement joins TRBV6-2 or TRBV6-3 to TRBJ2-7; 7 bases fit TRBD2. The germline V gene encodes CDR1 MNHEY and CDR2 SVGEGT. The CDR3 has 13 amino acids. The CDR3 sequence is CASSRDYRYEQYF. The CDR3 bases are TGTGCTAGCAGCCGGGACTACCGTTACGAGCAGTACTTC.

This rearrangement joins TRBV7-9 to TRBJ1-2, with D unresolved. Germline loops: CDR1 SEHNR, CDR2 FQNEAQ (reference sequence). Trimming removed 1 base at V and 7 bases at J, with 19 bases between. This CDR3 spans 16 amino acids. DNA of the CDR3: TGTGCCAGCAGCTTAGTCTCAACGGGTTATTCATTTGGCTACACCTTC. This translates into CASSLVSTGYSFGYTF.

This clone was picked up a small number of times. The chain couples TRBV10-3 to TRBJ1-5; 8 bases fit TRBD1. The CDR3 runs to 13 residues. CDR1 and CDR2 from the germline V gene are ENHRY and SYGVKD. Germline trimming cut 6 bases from V and 4 bases from J; bases unmatched to any gene: 2. CDR3 DNA: TGTGCCATCAGCTGGGACAGGAATCAGCCCCAGCATTTT. Its protein product is CAISWDRNQPQHF.

This chain connects TRBV4-2 to TRBJ1-5; no reliable D call. Germline V gives CDR1 LGHNA, CDR2 YNFKEQ. The V end lost 0 bases, the J end lost 0 bases, and 9 bases lay between the germline ends. The CDR3 has 16 residues. The CDR3 is CASSQELGYSNQPQHF. CDR3 DNA sequence: TGTGCCAGCAGCCAAGAACTAGGTTATAGCAATCAGCCCCAGCATTTT.

This clone was found a few times. The gene calls are TRBV2 and TRBJ1-1; 7 bases fit TRBD1. The CDR3 has 17 amino acids. The ends lost 7 bases at V and 5 bases at J; junction bases unmatched: 19. CDR1 SNHLY and CDR2 FYNNEI come from the germline V gene. In nucleotides, the CDR3 is TGTGCCAGCAAAGCGGATTGGACAGGTCAAAGCCTGACTGAAGCTTTCTTT. It translates to CASKADWTGQSLTEAFF. The full variable domain, in which reference TRBV2 and TRBJ1-1 provide the parts outside the CDR3, is EPEVTQTPSHQVTQMGQEVILRCVPISNHLYFYWYRQILGQKVEFLVSFYNNEISEKSEIFDDQFSVERPDGSNFTLKIRSTKLEDSAMYFCASKADWTGQSLTEAFFGQGTRLTVV.

The rearrangement links TRBV6-5 to TRBJ2-3; 8 bases are shared with TRBD2. With 2 bases clipped from V and 1 base from J, the junction kept 5 bases outside the gene matches. This CDR3 spans 16 amino acids. Germline values: CDR1 MNHEY, CDR2 SVGAGI. CDR3 sequence reads: CASSYIGGGGTDTQYF. DNA of the CDR3: TGTGCCAGCAGTTACATCGGGGGGGGAGGCACAGATACGCAGTATTTT.

The sample holds one count of this clone. This rearrangement joins TRBV30 to TRBJ1-6; D not certain. The V gene lost 5 bases and the J gene lost 4 bases, with 15 bases spanning the gap. CDR3 length: 15 residues. Germline V gene data show CDR1 as GTSNPN and CDR2 as SVGIG (reference sequence). In DNA form, the CDR3 reads TGTGCCTGGCAGAGGGAAAACAGTTATAATTCACCCCTCCACTTT. Translating it yields CAWQRENSYNSPLHF.

The chain combines TRBV19 with TRBJ1-5; D possibly corresponds to TRBD1 (5 bases). The CDR3 sequence is 14 residues long. CDR1 and CDR2 (germline): LNHDA, SQIVND (reference sequence). The V gene lost 0 bases and the J gene lost 9 bases, with 12 bases spanning the gap. CDR3 in DNA: TGTGCCAGTAGTATAGAAGGGGCGGTGGGGCCCCAGCATTTT. Its translation: CASSIEGAVGPQHF.

In its sample, this clone was seen a few times. The chain is built from TRBV5-4 and TRBJ1-6, with D perhaps matching TRBD1 (6 bases). Germline loops: CDR1 SGHNT, CDR2 YYREEE (reference sequence). V was cut by 4 bases and J by 7 bases, with 15 bases left in between. CDR3 length equals 15 residues. CDR3 protein: CASSPQQGVNSPLHF. The CDR3 coding sequence is TGTGCCAGCAGCCCGCAACAGGGCGTCAATTCACCCCTCCACTTT.

V gene TRBV28 combines with J gene TRBJ1-4; D is unclear. CDR1 MDHEN and CDR2 SYDVKM come from the germline V gene. The CDR3 is 14 amino acids. The V end was cut by 5 bases, the J end by 0 bases, with 7 bases between. The CDR3 bases are TGTGCCAGCAGTCAGCGGGCAACTAATGAAAAACTGTTTTTT. It is translated as CASSQRATNEKLFF.

This clone has more than one count but fewer than ten. This chain uses TRBV7-9 with TRBJ2-2; D perhaps matches TRBD1 (6 bases). The germline V gene has CDR1 SEHNR and CDR2 FQNEAQ (reference sequence). V lost 2 bases, J lost 1 base, and 8 bases lay in between. This CDR3 has 15 amino acids. The CDR3 DNA is TGTGCCAGCAGCTTAAACAGGGTGAACACCGGGGAGCTGTTTTTT. Its protein product is CASSLNRVNTGELFF.

This clone was seen a single time. The chain joins TRBV7-3 to TRBJ2-1, with TRBD2 matching over 13 bases. V was clipped by 3 bases and J by 6 bases; unmatched bases: 2. The CDR3 is 15 amino acids. Germline V lookup: CDR1 SGHTA, CDR2 FQGTGA. CDR3 nucleotides: TGTGCCAGCAGCTTTACTAGCGGGAGGGTCAATGAGCAGTTCTTC. Protein sequence: CASSFTSGRVNEQFF. Full variable domain (missing parts from reference TRBV7-3 and TRBJ2-1): GAGVSQTPSNKVTEKGKYVELRCDPISGHTALYWYRQSLGQGPEFLIYFQGTGAADDSGLPNDRFFAVRPEGSVSTLKIQRTERGDSAVYLCASSFTSGRVNEQFFGPGTRLTVL.

The rearrangement links TRBV2 to TRBJ2-1; TRBD2 aligns across 7 bases. This CDR3 region has 15 residues. CDR1 SNHLY and CDR2 FYNNEI come from the germline V gene. Trimming cost V 3 bases and J 3 bases; bases outside gene matches: 5. CDR3 loop: CASSEGGPGYNEQFF. The CDR3 nucleotides read TGTGCCAGCAGTGAGGGAGGGCCTGGCTACAATGAGCAGTTCTTC.

The rearrangement uses TRBV19 and TRBJ2-1, with 8 bases identical to TRBD1. The CDR3 totals 17 residues. With V trimmed by 3 bases and J by 1 base, 8 bases remained unmatched. The germline gives CDR1 LNHDA, CDR2 SQIVND (reference sequence). The CDR3 loop is CASSIPQGARSYNEQFF. The DNA of the CDR3 is TGTGCCAGTAGTATCCCTCAGGGGGCAAGGTCCTACAATGAGCAGTTCTTC.

This chain uses TRBV5-1 with TRBJ2-5; possible D gene TRBD2, 6 bases. Per germline, CDR1 SGHRS and CDR2 YFSETQ. V was clipped by 4 bases and J by 4 bases, with 23 bases between them. The CDR3 has 17 amino acids. In nucleotides, the CDR3 is TGCGCCAGCAGCCCCTTGGCGGGATCCCGAGGGCCAGAGACCCAGTACTTC. Its translation is CASSPLAGSRGPETQYF.